What follows describes a single T cell receptor beta chain. Antigen specificity is unknown. These data originate in a study of T cell repertoires in cytomegalovirus infection. Study-wide background: HLA-B-restricted CMV epitopes that are well studied, plus recently identified HLA-C-restricted ones, were used by the study. Public TCR beta signatures were indicative of both CMV infection and a matching HLA type.

TCRdb used MiXCR to reprocess the reads, holding one entry per CDR3 protein. The sample lists 75,000 to 100,000 distinct CDR3 sequences, approximately 30% occurring once. The germline V and J ends were trimmed by 1 base and 4 bases, with 16 bases remaining between them. Germline CDR1 is MGHRA and CDR2 is YSYEKL. CDR3 length: 16 residues. This chain connects TRBV4-1 to TRBJ1-2, with D perhaps TRBD1 (6 bases). The sequence came from a human donor in good health (CMV status not recorded). Some clones in this sample may be carry-over from other donors' samples. The sample was CD8+ T cells from cultured PBMCs, taken from culture after CMV antigen stimulation. CDR3 sequence: CASSQGPGQTFYGYTF. CDR3 sequence (DNA): TGCGCCAGCAGCCAAGGCCCCGGACAGACTTTCTATGGCTACACCTTC.